One T cell receptor (beta chain) is described in this entry. The CDR3 is 15 residues long. Germline V lookup: CDR1 SGHAT, CDR2 FQDESV (reference sequence). The trim removed 5 bases at V and 5 bases at J, leaving 7 bases unmatched. This record comes from a study of OX40 agonist ivuxolimab in advanced cancers. The assay was immunoSEQ multiplex PCR, and TCRdb's table has in-frame clones only and misses some. The sample records around 66,000 clones, 87% being singletons. This sequence joins TRBV11-1 and TRBJ2-2; 8 bases match TRBD1. This clonotype originated in an adult with an advanced solid tumor such as melanoma, head and neck, liver or kidney cancer. This sample comprised CD4+ or CD8+ T cells sorted from blood, obtained in a trial of the OX40 agonist ivuxolimab. CDR3: CASSPDRVGTGELFF. The CDR3 region has the DNA TGTGCCAGCAGCCCGGACAGGGTTGGAACCGGGGAGCTGTTTTTT.